A selection of T cell receptor beta chains follows, all from one sample in a study of blood T cell repertoires in COVID-19. Libraries were prepared by immunoSEQ multiplex PCR; TCRdb keeps only in-frame clonotypes and omits some of them. The table shows some 400,000 clones, with just over 90% occurring only once. Sequenced material: PBMCs or T cells enriched from blood (not recorded which). These receptors all stem from a middle-aged woman who had been exposed to COVID-19. Both conserved end residues are part of each CDR3. The D gene is left open where the match is weak. Not every row has a clone size; where given, it reads once, few, many or a size class.

clone size	J gene	V gene	D gene	CDR3 DNA	CDR3 protein
-	TRBJ1-5	TRBV7-8	TRBD1	TGTGCCAGCAGCGATCGGACAGGCCATCAGCCCCAGCATTTT	CASSDRTGHQPQHF
-	TRBJ1-2	TRBV2	-	TGTGCCAGCAGTGGGCTGCAGTATGGCTACACCTTC	CASSGLQYGYTF
few	TRBJ2-2	TRBV4-1	-	TGCGCCAGCAGCCAAGCTGTTTACGGGGAGCTGTTTTTT	CASSQAVYGELFF
-	TRBJ2-7	TRBV7-2	TRBD2	TGTGCCAGCAGCCCAGGACTAGCGGGCTCCTACGAGCAGTACTTC	CASSPGLAGSYEQYF
-	TRBJ2-3	TRBV18	TRBD2	TGTGCCAGCTCACCACTCGAGGGAGGGCTCACAGATACGCAGTATTTT	CASSPLEGGLTDTQYF
-	TRBJ1-5	TRBV28	TRBD1	TGTGCCAGCATTTTACAGGGGGCGAGGGGTCAGCCCCAGCATTTT	CASILQGARGQPQHF
-	TRBJ2-1	TRBV24-1	TRBD2	TGTGCCACCAGTGACAGAGCGGGGGGTCTACACAATGAGCAGTTCTTC	CATSDRAGGLHNEQFF
-	TRBJ1-3	TRBV28	TRBD1	TGTGCCAGCAGTTTACCCCCAGGGGGCTCTGGAAACACCATATATTTT	CASSLPPGGSGNTIYF
-	TRBJ1-1	TRBV19	-	TGTGCCAGTAGTAAGGGACTTTGGACTGAAGCTTTCTTT	CASSKGLWTEAFF
-	TRBJ1-5	TRBV2	-	TGTGCCAGCAGTGGCGGACTTAGCAATCAGCCCCAGCATTTT	CASSGGLSNQPQHF
-	TRBJ1-6	TRBV2	-	TGTGCCAGCAGTATTAGCCCCGACCGGAGCTCCTATAATTCACCCCTCCACTTT	CASSISPDRSSYNSPLHF
once	TRBJ1-6	TRBV6-6	TRBD1	TGTGCCAGCAGTCGGGGGTCGGGACAGGATAATTCACCCCTCCACTTT	CASSRGSGQDNSPLHF
-	TRBJ1-1	TRBV29-1	TRBD1	TGCAGCGCCTATCCGGGACAGGCCTTT	CSAYPGQAF
-	TRBJ2-2	TRBV18	-	TGTGCCAGCTCACCAATCCACAGGGTGGCGGTGACCGGGGAGCTGTTTTTT	CASSPIHRVAVTGELFF
-	TRBJ1-3	TRBV5-5	TRBD1	TGTGCCAGCAGCTTAGGGCAGGGGGACGGAAACACCATATATTTT	CASSLGQGDGNTIYF
-	TRBJ2-3	TRBV4-1	-	TGCGCCAGCAGCCAGAGCTACACAGATACGCAGTATTTT	CASSQSYTDTQYF
-	TRBJ2-1	TRBV4-2	TRBD2	TGTGCCAGCAGCCAAAGCCAGCGGGAGGTCGATGAGCAGTTCTTC	CASSQSQREVDEQFF
-	TRBJ1-5	TRBV14	-	TGTGCCAGCAGCGCAACAGGGAAAGGTAATCAGCCCCAGCATTTT	CASSATGKGNQPQHF
-	TRBJ1-2	TRBV19	TRBD1	TGTGCCAGTAGGACACAGGGGGGAGGCGACTATGGCTACACCTTC	CASRTQGGGDYGYTF
-	TRBJ1-2	TRBV6-4	-	TGTGCCAGCAGTGACTCAACGGGGGGCTATGGCTACACCTTC	CASSDSTGGYGYTF
-	TRBJ1-5	TRBV7-2	-	TGTGCCAGCAGCCCCGGCAATCAGCCCCAGCATTTT	CASSPGNQPQHF
-	TRBJ1-1	TRBV10-3	TRBD1	TGTGCCATCAGATTGGACAGGGACACTGAAGCTTTCTTT	CAIRLDRDTEAFF
-	TRBJ1-5	TRBV7-2	-	TGTGCCAGCAGCTTATTCGTCCCCGCGAGGAGTATCCAGCCCCAGCATTTT	CASSLFVPARSIQPQHF
few	TRBJ2-7	TRBV7-2	-	TGTGCCAGCAGACAATTGGACAGCTACGAGCAGTACTTC	CASRQLDSYEQYF
-	TRBJ1-2	TRBV5-6	TRBD1	TGTGCCAGCAGCTTATGGGACAGACCGTATGGCTACACCTTC	CASSLWDRPYGYTF
-	TRBJ1-2	TRBV27	-	TGTGCCAGCAGTTTTTCAGGTCGCTATGGCTACACCTTC	CASSFSGRYGYTF
-	TRBJ1-2	TRBV18	TRBD1	TGTGCCAGCTCACCACCCGCAGGGGGCCAATACACCTTC	CASSPPAGGQYTF
-	TRBJ1-5	TRBV19	TRBD1	TGTGCCAGCCAGGGGGGCAATCAGCCCCAGCATTTT	CASQGGNQPQHF
-	TRBJ2-5	TRBV9	-	TGTGCCAGCAGCCCCCGGAGTGGCATACAAGAGACCCAGTACTTC	CASSPRSGIQETQYF
-	TRBJ1-2	TRBV10-3	-	TGTGCCATCAGCACAGGTGCTGGCTACACCTTC	CAISTGAGYTF
-	TRBJ2-1	TRBV15	TRBD2	TGTGCCACCAGAGGTGGGCGGGGGGACTACAATGAGCAGTTCTTC	CATRGGRGDYNEQFF
-	TRBJ1-1	TRBV7-3	TRBD1	TGTGCCAGCAGCCAGGGGGGCTGGGGAAACACTGAAGCTTTCTTT	CASSQGGWGNTEAFF
-	TRBJ1-2	TRBV19	TRBD1	TGTGCCAGTACCAGAAGGCAGGGGGCCCACTCTAACTATGGCTACACCTTC	CASTRRQGAHSNYGYTF
-	TRBJ2-1	TRBV4-3	-	TGCGCCAGCAGCCGACAAGGGACACAACCCTACAATGAGCAGTTCTTC	CASSRQGTQPYNEQFF
-	TRBJ1-1	TRBV30	TRBD1	TGTGCCTGCCAGCGGACAGGCCGGATGAACACTGAAGCTTTCTTT	CACQRTGRMNTEAFF
once	TRBJ2-6	TRBV10-2	-	TGCGCCAGCGTGGTGGCAGGGGCCAACGTCCTGACTTTC	CASVVAGANVLTF
once	TRBJ1-5	TRBV19	-	TGTGCCAGTAGTATGGGGGGGGCATGGCAGCCCCAGCATTTT	CASSMGGAWQPQHF